A single sample gave rise to the 10 T cell receptor beta chains below, sequenced in a study of post-analysis software for immune sequencing data. The study's findings and limits: Roughly five TRBV segments occurring more often in patients than controls included TRBV5-6, TRBV5-1 and TRBV20-1.

Libraries were made from TCR beta cDNA, and they carried unique molecular identifiers. TCRdb fed the PCR reads into MiXCR, producing one record per CDR3 protein. The sample holds about 820,000 distinct CDR3 sequences, around 53% seen once. For these TCRs, the target antigens are not known. The sample was blood. Receptors originate from a girl aged 10-17 years with multiple sclerosis.

Only a few counts were recorded for this clonotype. The chain links TRBV4-2 to TRBJ2-1; a possible D gene is TRBD2 (7 bases). V lost 3 bases to trimming and J lost 7 bases, with 28 bases between them. CDR3 length: 19 amino acids. The germline gives CDR1 LGHNA, CDR2 YNFKEQ. As DNA, the CDR3 is TGTGCCAGCAGCCACCCCGGACTAGGACAGCGTTCGTTTACGAATGAGCAGTTCTTC. Protein: CASSHPGLGQRSFTNEQFF.

The chain recombines TRBV5-1 with TRBJ2-3, with D perhaps TRBD1 (7 bases). V was pared by 4 bases and J by 4 bases, with 19 bases between. Per germline, CDR1 SGHRS and CDR2 YFSETQ. There are 16 residues in the CDR3. The CDR3 region has the DNA TGCGCCAGCAGCCTTGGTATTAGCAGGGGGGCAGATACGCAGTATTTT. As protein: CASSLGISRGADTQYF.

This sequence joins TRBV25-1 and TRBJ2-7; 7 bases match TRBD2. Germline CDR1 and CDR2: MGHDK and SYGVNS. The ends lost 6 bases at V and 2 bases at J; junction bases unmatched: 1. The CDR3 is 12 residues long. The CDR3 region has the DNA TGTGCCAGCAGGGGAGGGGCCTACGAGCAGTACTTC. Amino acids: CASRGGAYEQYF.

The chain has TRBV20-1 and TRBJ2-3; D call uncertain. With 5 bases removed from V and 2 bases from J, the gap between germline ends came to 17 bases. The CDR3 totals 15 residues. The germline CDR1 and CDR2 sequences are DFQATT and SNEGSKA (reference sequence). CDR3 region: CSARSPRLNTDTQYF. The CDR3, as DNA: TGCAGTGCTCGCAGCCCAAGACTCAACACAGATACGCAGTATTTT.

Concerning this clonotype: One end of the junction varies from germline; a read error may be responsible. V usage is TRBV5-5 and J usage is TRBJ1-2; 10 positions agree with TRBD1. The germline V gene has CDR1 SGHKS and CDR2 YYEKEE (reference sequence). The CDR3 has 15 residues. Here the CDR3 reads CAGSPDGQGDYGYTF. In nucleotides, the CDR3 is TGTGCCGGCAGCCCGGACGGACAGGGGGACTATGGCTACACCTTC.

V gene TRBV6-1 combines with J gene TRBJ2-5; TRBD2 matches 15 bases. Germline V lookup: CDR1 MNHNS, CDR2 SASEGT. The CDR3 is made up of 17 amino acids. After removal of 5 bases from V and 4 bases from J, the junction contained 8 bases not matched to a gene. CDR3 region: CASSKGLAGGGRETQYF. In nucleotides, the CDR3 is TGTGCCAGCAGTAAGGGACTAGCGGGGGGTGGGAGAGAGACCCAGTACTTC.

This clonotype has a handful of counts. This chain uses TRBV7-3 with TRBJ2-1, with 13 bases identical to TRBD2. This CDR3 contains 15 residues. The junction had 6 bases not matched to a gene; V was cut back by 6 bases and J by 7 bases. CDR1 is SGHTA, CDR2 FQGTGA, per germline. CDR3 bases: TGTGCCAGCAGTCCACCGGGACTAGCGGGGAATGAGCAGTTCTTC. Its translation is CASSPPGLAGNEQFF.

The genes are TRBV4-1 and TRBJ2-7; TRBD1 or TRBD2 may be the D gene (6 bases each). With 1 base removed from V and 4 bases from J, the gap between germline ends came to 17 bases. There are 16 residues in the CDR3. Germline V gives CDR1 MGHRA, CDR2 YSYEKL. DNA of the CDR3: TGCGCCAGCAGCCAAGCTTTTGGAGGGGGGTCTTACGAGCAGTACTTC. Translation: CASSQAFGGGSYEQYF.

In this sample, this clonotype turned up a few times. The chain employs TRBV29-1 and TRBJ2-7; D gene uncertain. The V end was cut by 4 bases, the J end by 2 bases, with 9 bases between. This CDR3 spans 12 amino acids. Germline V CDR1 and CDR2: SQVTM, ANQGSEA. As DNA, the CDR3 is TGCAGCGTTGGCTGGCGGACCTACGAGCAGTACTTC. Amino acids: CSVGWRTYEQYF.

The chain recombines TRBV7-9 with TRBJ1-3; the D is unclear. V was clipped by 5 bases and J by 0 bases, with 8 bases between them. This CDR3 comprises 14 residues. The germline gives CDR1 SEHNR, CDR2 FQNEAQ (reference sequence). The CDR3 region is CASSRPASGNTIYF. The CDR3 region has the DNA TGTGCCAGCAGCCGACCAGCCTCTGGAAACACCATATATTTT.